Each of the 21 T cell receptor beta chains below was sequenced from the same sample in a study of blood T cell repertoires in COVID-19. Repertoires were generated with immunoSEQ multiplex PCR, while TCRdb's copy carries only in-frame clones and drops some. Counted here are around 86,000 clones, roughly 80% occurring once; the ten biggest clones make up approximately 12%. The sample was peripheral blood. The receptors derive from a human donor in a cohort sampled during active COVID-19.

J is TRBJ1-1 and V is TRBV4-2; D is unresolved. CDR3 length: 14 amino acids. The germline CDR1 and CDR2 sequences are LGHNA and YNFKEQ. Trimming removed 2 bases at V and 0 bases at J, with 7 bases between. The CDR3 sequence: CASSQRVLNTEAFF. CDR3 DNA sequence: TGTGCCAGCAGCCAACGGGTTTTGAACACTGAAGCTTTCTTT.

This sequence joins TRBV10-1 and TRBJ2-5; 7 positions agree with TRBD1. This CDR3 is built from 12 residues. J lost 5 bases, V lost 10 bases, and 7 bases had no gene match. Germline-derived CDR1 and CDR2 are WNHNN and SYGVQD (reference sequence). The CDR3, as DNA: TGCGCCAACTCGGGCAGGGGGGAGACCCAGTACTTC. Translation gives CANSGRGETQYF.

The chain is built from TRBV28 and TRBJ2-7; 7 bases are a match to TRBD1. Germline V lookup: CDR1 MDHEN, CDR2 SYDVKM. V gave up 4 bases and J gave up 7 bases; unmatched junction bases: 10. The CDR3 spans 14 residues. The CDR3 nucleotides read TGTGCCAGCAGTTCTCGGACAGGCCGGGATGAGCAGTACTTC. The encoded protein is CASSSRTGRDEQYF.

This clone was recorded only once. The chain carries TRBV9 and TRBJ2-7; 11 positions agree with TRBD2. Per germline, CDR1 SGDLS and CDR2 YYNGEE. This CDR3 has 20 residues. J was trimmed by 6 bases and V by 2 bases; bases with no gene match: 22. The CDR3 DNA reads TGTGCCAGCAGCGTGAACCCAGGGGGGACAGTAGCGGGAGGGCCGGCCGAGCAGTACTTC. Translating gives CASSVNPGGTVAGGPAEQYF.

The chain couples TRBV19 to TRBJ2-4; D perhaps matches TRBD1 (5 bases). Germline CDR1 LNHDA, CDR2 SQIVND (reference sequence). The V end was cut by 0 bases, the J end by 0 bases, with 6 bases between. CDR3 length: 15 amino acids. CDR3 region: CASSIDRVAKNIQYF. The CDR3 DNA reads as TGTGCCAGTAGTATAGACAGGGTAGCCAAAAACATTCAGTACTTC.

This sequence joins TRBV5-1 and TRBJ2-1, with 7 bases fitting TRBD2. CDR3 length: 14 amino acids. The V and J ends lost 4 bases and 7 bases, in that order; junction bases with no gene match: 8. Germline CDR1 reads SGHRS; CDR2 reads YFSETQ. This CDR3 reads CASSVGVLANEQFF. The CDR3 nucleotides read TGCGCCAGCAGCGTTGGAGTACTAGCGAATGAGCAGTTCTTC.

The chain joins TRBV10-1 to TRBJ2-1; 7 bases align to TRBD1. This CDR3 has 14 amino acids. The germline CDR1 and CDR2 sequences are WNHNN and SYGVQD (reference sequence). The trim removed 4 bases at V and 1 base at J, leaving 1 base unmatched. DNA for the CDR3: TGCGCCAGCAGTGGCAGGGGGTCCTACAATGAGCAGTTCTTC. Its translation is CASSGRGSYNEQFF.

The rearrangement joins TRBV19 to TRBJ1-1; D not resolved. From germline, CDR1 is LNHDA and CDR2 SQIVND (reference sequence). The CDR3 length is 13 residues. V was shortened by 3 bases and J by 5 bases, with 10 bases between the two germline ends. The CDR3 region has the DNA TGTGCCAGTAGTATTACAGTATCGACTGAAGCTTTCTTT. Its translation is CASSITVSTEAFF.

The gene calls are TRBV7-9 and TRBJ2-5; D not certain. The CDR3 is made up of 15 amino acids. Germline CDR1 SEHNR, CDR2 FQNEAQ (reference sequence). Trimming took off 4 bases at V and 0 bases at J, with 12 bases between the two ends. The CDR3 loop reads CASSSSNDYQETQYF. In DNA, the CDR3 is TGTGCCAGCAGCTCATCCAATGACTACCAAGAGACCCAGTACTTC.

The chain employs TRBV9 and TRBJ2-7, with D unclear. V lost 1 base and J lost 6, with 11 bases in between. The CDR3 length is 13 residues. The germline gives CDR1 SGDLS, CDR2 YYNGEE. The CDR3 region is CASSVLGSGEQYF. As DNA, the CDR3 is TGTGCCAGCAGCGTACTAGGTTCCGGCGAGCAGTACTTC.

In this sample, this clone turned up a few times. The rearrangement links TRBV5-4 to TRBJ1-6; TRBD1 matches 9 bases. CDR1 is SGHNT, CDR2 YYREEE, per germline (reference sequence). The CDR3 contains 16 residues. V shed 4 bases, J shed 10 bases, and the junction held 12 bases outside the gene matches. This chain's CDR3 is CASSRPTGQGGSPLHF. The CDR3 DNA reads as TGTGCCAGCAGCCGCCCTACGGGACAGGGTGGCTCACCCCTCCACTTT.

The V gene is TRBV5-1, the J gene TRBJ1-2; tentative D call: TRBD1 (6 bases). V was pared by 3 bases and J by 6 bases, with 12 bases between. This CDR3 has 13 amino acids. CDR1 is SGHRS and CDR2 is YFSETQ in the germline V gene. The CDR3 spells CASSSQGIDGYTF. CDR3 coding DNA: TGCGCCAGCAGCTCCCAGGGGATAGATGGCTACACCTTC.

The chain employs TRBV5-1 and TRBJ1-1; TRBD1 agrees at 7 bases. V shed 5 bases, J shed 0 bases, and the junction held 4 bases outside the gene matches. This CDR3 is built from 14 residues. Germline CDR1 reads SGHRS; CDR2 reads YFSETQ. The DNA for the CDR3 is TGCGCCAGCAGTGCAGGGGGGATGAACACTGAAGCTTTCTTT. It is translated as CASSAGGMNTEAFF.

This clone was found once. V and J are TRBV27 and TRBJ1-6, with TRBD1 matching 7 bases. CDR1 and CDR2 from the germline V gene are MNHEY and SMNVEV (reference sequence). The junction had 6 bases not matched to a gene; V was cut back by 6 bases and J by 7 bases. The CDR3 runs 14 residues. CDR3 nucleotide sequence: TGTGCCAGCAGGGGGACAGCCAAAAATTCACCCCTCCACTTT. Its translation: CASRGTAKNSPLHF.

The rearrangement links TRBV6-5 to TRBJ2-7, with D perhaps TRBD1 (5 bases). CDR1 MNHEY and CDR2 SVGAGI come from the germline V gene. The V and J ends lost 0 bases and 3 bases respectively, with 15 bases between them. The CDR3 totals 16 residues. The CDR3 region has the DNA TGTGCCAGCAGTTACTCGGGGCAGGGCCCTATCTACGAGCAGTACTTC. This codes for CASSYSGQGPIYEQYF.

The rearrangement joins TRBV19 to TRBJ2-5, with D perhaps TRBD1 (6 bases). The V end lost 5 bases, the J end lost 0 bases, and 7 bases lay between the germline ends. The CDR3 has 13 residues. Per germline, CDR1 LNHDA and CDR2 SQIVND (reference sequence). DNA of the CDR3: TGTGCCAGTAGTGACAGGTACCAAGAGACCCAGTACTTC. Translating it yields CASSDRYQETQYF.

The rearrangement uses TRBV2 and TRBJ1-3; D is unresolved. The CDR3 runs 14 residues. Per the germline V gene, CDR1 is SNHLY and CDR2 is FYNNEI. Trimming took 10 bases from V and 0 from J, leaving 13 bases between them. The CDR3 DNA reads as TGTGCCACTTACGCGTCTTCCTCTGGAAACACCATATATTTT. Translation: CATYASSSGNTIYF. Full variable domain (rest looked up from reference TRBV2 and TRBJ1-3): EPEVTQTPSHQVTQMGQEVILRCVPISNHLYFYWYRQILGQKVEFLVSFYNNEISEKSEIFDDQFSVERPDGSNFTLKIRSTKLEDSAMYFCATYASSSGNTIYFGEGSWLTVV.

J is TRBJ1-1 and V is TRBV7-9; 8 positions match TRBD1. The CDR3 spans 15 residues. V dropped 5 bases and J dropped 0; count of bases not matched to a gene: 5. Germline CDR1 and CDR2: SEHNR and FQNEAQ (reference sequence). The CDR3 reads CASSPWTGMNTEAFF. The CDR3 region has the DNA TGTGCCAGCAGCCCGTGGACAGGGATGAACACTGAAGCTTTCTTT.

The rearrangement links TRBV9 to TRBJ1-5; possible D gene TRBD1, 6 bases. The CDR3 spans 14 residues. Germline V gives CDR1 SGDLS, CDR2 YYNGEE. The germline V and J ends were trimmed by 3 bases and 1 base, with 8 bases remaining between them. The CDR3 sequence: CASSAQGSNQPQHF. The CDR3 nucleotides are TGTGCCAGCAGCGCTCAGGGGAGCAATCAGCCCCAGCATTTT.

This clone came up once. This sequence joins TRBV5-4 and TRBJ2-5; 10 positions match TRBD2. Trimming cost V 1 base and J 5 bases; bases outside gene matches: 20. This CDR3 contains 20 residues. Germline V CDR1 and CDR2: SGHNT, YYREEE (reference sequence). Here the CDR3 reads CASSLPWTSGNSRAGETQYF. CDR3 coding DNA: TGTGCCAGCAGCTTGCCCTGGACTAGCGGTAACTCAAGGGCGGGGGAGACCCAGTACTTC.

This chain links TRBV5-6 with TRBJ2-7; weak D call: TRBD1 (6 bases). The CDR3 consists of 17 residues. The ends were cut back, 0 bases at V and 4 bases at J, with 20 bases in the middle. Germline V gene sequence: CDR1 SGHDT, CDR2 YYEEEE. The CDR3 loop reads CASSLAPVSRGEYEQYF. DNA of the CDR3: TGTGCCAGCAGCTTGGCGCCAGTTTCCAGGGGAGAGTACGAGCAGTACTTC.